This T cell receptor beta chain emerged from a study of radiotherapy plus CTLA-4 blockade in lung cancer. The method was immunoSEQ multiplex PCR; TCRdb's version includes in-frame clones alone and lacks a portion of them. The sample has about 120,000 clones, 80% to 90% seen once. CDR3 length: 14 amino acids. The germline V gene encodes CDR1 SGHNT and CDR2 YYREEE (reference sequence). The V end lost 2 bases, the J end lost 5 bases, and 12 bases lay between the germline ends. The genes are TRBV5-4 and TRBJ2-3, with a tentative D call TRBD2 (5 bases). The clonotype comes from a human donor with non-small cell lung cancer that progressed on radiotherapy plus ipilimumab. The sample was peripheral blood, taken from a patient treated with radiotherapy plus ipilimumab. CDR3 sequence (DNA): TGTGCCAGCAGCTTAGCGGTGAGTCGAGATACGCAGTATTTT. Its translation: CASSLAVSRDTQYF.